The T cell receptor (beta chain) under discussion was sequenced for a study of blood T cell repertoires in COVID-19. The overall study: COVID-19 samples from acute and convalescent phases originated in the United States, Italy and Spain.

The age range of participants was about 18 to 95 years, with residence in about 25 US areas. Cohort assignment relied on participant-reported clinical history. There are 19 residues in the CDR3. The ends lost 6 bases at V and 2 bases at J; junction bases unmatched: 16. CDR1 SNHLY and CDR2 FYNNEI come from the germline V gene. Authors' methods: Quantification of nucleated cells was approximated via reference gene primer amplification. Measured with immunoSEQ multiplex PCR; TCRdb has only the in-frame clones, and not every one. V and J calls and clone size are as listed in that table; D and trimming were resolved from the DNA. The top ten hold under 2.5% of the sample, which has some 250,000 clones, 75% to 90% seen once. This clone has ten or more counts.

The sequence was collected from a woman aged 50 to 60 who had recovered from COVID-19. The material sequenced was PBMCs or T cells enriched from blood (not recorded which). The rearrangement uses TRBV2 and TRBJ2-3, with 11 bases fitting TRBD2. DNA for the CDR3: TGTGCCAGCAGCGGAAAAGACGAGACTAGCGGGACATACACAGATACGCAGTATTTT. Amino acids: CASSGKDETSGTYTDTQYF.